The TCR beta chain under discussion was sequenced for a study of blood T cell repertoires in COVID-19. Study details: Researchers got acute and convalescent COVID-19 samples from the United States, Italy and Spain. Sources were T cells, B-cell-depleted T cells, or PBMCs; the material itself was cDNA or gDNA.

Looked up from germline, CDR1 is MNHNY and CDR2 is SVGAGI (reference sequence). V was pared by 5 bases and J by 8 bases, with 13 bases of the junction left unmatched. This CDR3 has 16 residues. Per the authors' pipeline: Cell counts per sample came from amplifying reference gene primers. Clones were read by immunoSEQ multiplex PCR, and TCRdb kept only the in-frame ones, dropping some. V, J and clone size reflect that table, while D and trimming were determined from the DNA. Of 15,000 to 20,000 clones in the sample, approximately 78% were seen once. The chain joins TRBV6-6 to TRBJ2-1, with 9 bases matching TRBD2. This TCR derives from a man in his fifties or sixties with active or convalescent COVID-19. The source material was peripheral blood. CDR3 sequence: CASSPHYSGSFDEQFF. The CDR3 nucleotides are TGTGCCAGCAGTCCACACTATAGCGGGAGCTTCGATGAGCAGTTCTTC.